This T cell receptor beta chain was documented in a study of shared clonotypes between healthy human individuals. Study results and caveats: Enrolling few donors narrowed the genetic and exposure-history diversity that was represented.

The repertoire was sequenced with immunoSEQ multiplex PCR; TCRdb's copy has only in-frame clones and lacks some. The sample consists of about 510,000 clones, 90% to 97% of them appearing once. CDR1 is SGDLS and CDR2 is YYNGEE in the germline V gene. V lost 0 bases to trimming and J lost 7 bases, with 14 bases between them. This CDR3 contains 16 residues. With regard to this clone: Its target is not known.

Input material: naive CD4+ T cells sorted from blood. Subset in this sample: CD45RA+ positively selected. The chain employs TRBV9 and TRBJ1-6; no reliable D call. This TCR came from a woman in her twenties or thirties in good health. The chain's CDR3 is CASSVVTVSRNSPLHF. CDR3 coding DNA: TGTGCCAGCAGCGTAGTAACTGTCTCCAGAAATTCACCCCTCCACTTT.